This T cell receptor (beta chain) was observed in a study of memory B cells and T cells in multiple sclerosis. General study points: Compartments had unequal clone-set sizes, affecting shared clonotype counts.

Sequenced by immunoSEQ multiplex PCR; TCRdb stores in-frame clones only, minus some. The profile shows about 32,000 clones, around 88% of them singletons. After stimulus-free culture, autoproliferating CFSE-dim and non-proliferating CFSE-high T cells were sequenced separately. Pooled replicate wells came from about 5x10^7 CFSE-labeled PBMCs cultured 7 days without stimulus. Without exogenous stimuli, around 0.5 uM CFSE-labeled PBMCs were cultured serum-free. Germline CDR1 MNHEY, CDR2 SVGAGI. CDR3 length: 15 amino acids. V lost 7 bases and J lost 5, with 20 bases in between. A word on this clone: No antigen is known for it.

Sequencing used PBMCs from blood kept in culture. This clonotype was sampled from a human donor with multiple sclerosis. The rearrangement uses TRBV6-5 and TRBJ2-5; TRBD1 is a possible D gene (6 bases). The CDR3 loop reads CASTPTFGGRETQYF. For the CDR3, the DNA is TGTGCCAGCACACCAACCTTTGGGGGCCGGGAGACCCAGTACTTC.